This TCR beta chain was profiled in a study of shared clonotypes between healthy human individuals. Positive CCR7 selection of CD45RO-negative cells yielded the naive CD8 cells, and terminally differentiated effector memory CD45RA+ cells were excluded. Those who donated were healthy HIV-negative adults, with no recent acute infections or vaccinations reported. The table came from immunoSEQ multiplex PCR; TCRdb's copy has only in-frame clones and leaves some out. The sample records just over 2,000,000 clones, around 96% being singletons. This CDR3 comprises 15 residues. Deletions cut 0 bases from V and 4 bases from J, with 9 bases between. CDR1 MNHEY and CDR2 SMNVEV come from the germline V gene (reference sequence).

V usage is TRBV27 and J usage is TRBJ1-4; D unresolved. The source of this sequence is a young man in good health. Sequenced material: naive CD8+ T cells sorted from blood. As DNA, the CDR3 is TGTGCCAGCAGTTTATCGGGCGACCGTAATGAAAAACTGTTTTTT. The encoded protein is CASSLSGDRNEKLFF.